The TCR beta chain under discussion was sequenced for a study of blood T cell repertoires in COVID-19. Clones were sequenced by immunoSEQ multiplex PCR, and TCRdb holds only the in-frame ones, with some missing. The sample lists 300,000 to 350,000 clones; roughly 85% were seen once. Participants were placed into cohorts based on the clinical history they reported. In germline, CDR1 is SEHNR, CDR2 FQNEAQ (reference sequence). V was clipped by 4 bases and J by 7 bases; unmatched bases: 12. The length of the CDR3 is 16 residues. Sequencing was performed on PBMCs or T cells enriched from blood (not recorded which). The V and J genes are TRBV7-9 and TRBJ2-1; the match to TRBD2 covers 8 bases. This TCR came from a man aged 25-40 years who had recovered from COVID-19. The CDR3 coding sequence is TGTGCCAGCAGCTGGCTCGGCGGGGGGCTCCGGAATGAGCAGTTCTTC. This encodes CASSWLGGGLRNEQFF.